The present entry profiles one TCR beta chain with its context. The record originates from a study of blood T cell repertoires in COVID-19. Study information: Italy, Spain and the United States were the sources of the convalescent and acute COVID-19 samples. T cells, B-cell-depleted T cells, or PBMCs supplied cDNA or gDNA.

This CDR3 spans 14 amino acids. Per the germline V gene, CDR1 is KGHDR and CDR2 is SFDVKD. V lost 9 bases, J lost 7 bases, and 18 bases lay in between. In the authors' workflow: Reference gene primer amplification yielded estimated nucleated cell counts. Assay used: immunoSEQ multiplex PCR; TCRdb lists only in-frame clones, some missing. The D gene and trimming were derived from the DNA, and the V and J assignments and clone size from that table. The profile shows about 220,000 clones, around 84% of them singletons. The sample taken for sequencing was peripheral blood. This TCR was recovered from a man aged 25-45 years with active or convalescent COVID-19. The V call is TRBV24-1, the J call TRBJ2-1; the D gene is possibly TRBD2 (5 bases). CDR3 bases: TGTGCCACCGCCCCCCGGGGTACCCGGAATGAGCAGTTCTTC. Its translation is CATAPRGTRNEQFF.